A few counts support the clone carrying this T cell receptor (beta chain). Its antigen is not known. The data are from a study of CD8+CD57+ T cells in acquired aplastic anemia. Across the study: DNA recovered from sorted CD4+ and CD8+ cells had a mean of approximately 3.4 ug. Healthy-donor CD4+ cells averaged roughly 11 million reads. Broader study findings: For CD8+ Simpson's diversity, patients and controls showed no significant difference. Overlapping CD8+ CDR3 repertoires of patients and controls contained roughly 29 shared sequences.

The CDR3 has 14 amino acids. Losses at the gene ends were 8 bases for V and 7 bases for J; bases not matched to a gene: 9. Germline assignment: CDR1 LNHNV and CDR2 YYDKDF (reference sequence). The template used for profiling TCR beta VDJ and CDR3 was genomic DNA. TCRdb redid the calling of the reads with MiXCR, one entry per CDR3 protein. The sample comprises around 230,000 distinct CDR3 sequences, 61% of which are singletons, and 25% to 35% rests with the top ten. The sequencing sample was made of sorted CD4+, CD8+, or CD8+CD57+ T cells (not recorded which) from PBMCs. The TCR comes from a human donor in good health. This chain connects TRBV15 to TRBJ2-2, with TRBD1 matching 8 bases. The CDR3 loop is CATRGQGTVGELFF. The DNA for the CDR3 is TGTGCCACCCGTGGACAGGGAACGGTCGGGGAGCTGTTTTTT.